This record looks at one T cell receptor beta chain sequence and its context. The germline V and J ends were trimmed by 5 bases and 2 bases, with 15 bases remaining between them. The germline CDR1 and CDR2 sequences are MNHEY and SVGEGT. CDR3 length equals 15 residues. Measured with immunoSEQ multiplex PCR; TCRdb has only the in-frame clones, and not every one. Of about 130,000 clones in the sample, roughly 94% were seen once. The record originates from a study of control samples from healthy donors and cancer patients. The sequence was collected from a man in his 60s with colorectal cancer. Material for sequencing was PBMCs. V usage is TRBV6-2 or TRBV6-3 and J usage is TRBJ1-1, with no clear D. CDR3 nucleotides: TGTGCCAGCAGTCCCGGAGGGAAAGCCAACACTGAAGCTTTCTTT. Amino acids: CASSPGGKANTEAFF.